This T cell receptor (beta chain) comes out of a study of blood T cell repertoires in COVID-19. Study in general: The origin of the acute and convalescent COVID-19 samples was the United States, Italy and Spain. Nucleic acid was either cDNA or gDNA, and it came from T cells, B-cell-depleted T cells, or PBMCs.

Sequenced by immunoSEQ multiplex PCR; TCRdb stores in-frame clones only, minus some. Here the sample spans fewer than 110,000 clones, approximately 81% being singletons. CDR1 is SNHLY, CDR2 FYNNEI, per germline. This CDR3 has 17 residues. V was clipped by 8 bases and J by 0 bases, with 23 bases between them. The receptor comes from a human donor in a cohort sampled during active COVID-19. Sequenced sample: peripheral blood. This chain links TRBV2 with TRBJ2-7, with D possibly matching TRBD1 (5 bases). The CDR3 DNA reads TGTGCCAGCTCTGGGGCCCAGTTTTTACAAGACTCCTACGAGCAGTACTTC. Its protein is CASSGAQFLQDSYEQYF.